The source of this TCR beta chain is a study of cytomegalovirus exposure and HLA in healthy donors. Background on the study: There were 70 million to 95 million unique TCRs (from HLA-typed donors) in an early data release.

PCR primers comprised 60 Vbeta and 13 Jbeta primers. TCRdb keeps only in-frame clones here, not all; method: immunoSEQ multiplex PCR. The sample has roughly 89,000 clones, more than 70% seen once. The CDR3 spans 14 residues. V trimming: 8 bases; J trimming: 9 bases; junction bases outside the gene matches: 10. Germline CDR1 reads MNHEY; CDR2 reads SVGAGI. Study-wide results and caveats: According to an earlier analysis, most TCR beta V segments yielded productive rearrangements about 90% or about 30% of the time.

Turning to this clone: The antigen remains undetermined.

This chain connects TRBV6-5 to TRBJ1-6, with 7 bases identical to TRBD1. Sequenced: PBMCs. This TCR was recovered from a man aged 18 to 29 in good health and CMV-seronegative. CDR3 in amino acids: CASQQGTAISPLHF. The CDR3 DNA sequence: TGTGCCAGCCAGCAAGGGACAGCCATTTCACCCCTCCACTTT.